This T cell receptor (beta chain) comes out of a study of PD-L1 blockade in urothelial cancer. Profiling relied on immunoSEQ multiplex PCR, and the TCRdb table lists in-frame clones only, not all of them. The sample consists of tens of thousands of clones, 70% to 85% of them appearing once. Time point of the sample: peripheral blood 6 weeks after treatment start. This receptor was obtained from a man aged 50-59 years with urothelial cancer. The sequencing here drew on PBMCs, taken around atezolizumab (anti-PD-L1) treatment.

CDR3 DNA sequence: TGTGCCTGGACCCCGGGACAGGGGGTGGAGACCCAGTACTTC. The encoded protein is CAWTPGQGVETQYF. The rearrangement uses TRBV30 and TRBJ2-5, with 11 bases that match TRBD1. From germline, CDR1 is GTSNPN and CDR2 SVGIG (reference sequence). V shed 4 bases and J 5 bases; nucleotides not matched to a gene: 6. This CDR3 has 14 residues.